This T cell receptor beta chain was sequenced in a study of T cell responses to AZD1222 COVID-19 vaccine. As concerns this clone: Its antigen remains unknown.

Whole-study results and caveats: Baseline serostatus was positive in only a handful of AZD1222 recipients. Among the donors, most were white British and more were female, and clonal diversity was possibly underestimated. Targets within unmutated variant regions were reportedly found for nearly half of spike-specific TCRs.

Here immunoSEQ multiplex PCR was the method, and the copy in TCRdb shows in-frame clones only, minus some. The data show 100,000 to 150,000 clones, with approximately 88% seen just once and roughly 20% held by the top ten. Per germline, CDR1 MNHNY and CDR2 SVGAGI (reference sequence). This CDR3 spans 14 amino acids. Unmatched junction bases numbered 7, after V lost 6 bases and J lost 3 bases. The material was peripheral blood, obtained on day 0 of MenACWY control vaccination. This TCR came from an adult in good health. V gene TRBV6-6 combines with J gene TRBJ2-5; TRBD2 matches 7 bases. The CDR3 spells CASSPRGEKETQYF. Here the CDR3 DNA reads TGTGCCAGCAGCCCCCGGGGGGAGAAAGAGACCCAGTACTTC.